The 25 T cell receptor beta chains given below trace back to one sample, sequenced in a study of blood T cell repertoires in COVID-19. Sequenced by immunoSEQ multiplex PCR; TCRdb stores in-frame clones only, minus some. The repertoire consists of some 23,000 clones, with around 90% occurring once and the leading ten covering about 18%. Material for sequencing was peripheral blood. All receptors come from a human donor in a cohort sampled during active COVID-19.

This rearrangement joins TRBV9 to TRBJ2-7; TRBD2 is a possible D gene (6 bases). V was pared by 4 bases and J by 5 bases, with 19 bases between. The CDR3 has 15 residues. CDR1 is SGDLS and CDR2 is YYNGEE in the germline V gene. This CDR3 is CASSIGGPGWDEQYF. CDR3 DNA sequence: TGTGCCAGCAGCATAGGAGGGCCGGGGTGGGACGAGCAGTACTTC.

This clone was counted between two and nine times. The chain uses TRBV24-1 and TRBJ1-5; D is unclear. Deletions cut 3 bases from V and 0 bases from J, with 17 bases between. Per germline, CDR1 KGHDR and CDR2 SFDVKD. CDR3 size: 18 residues. CDR3: CATSDPPSREYSNQPQHF. CDR3 coding DNA: TGTGCCACCAGTGATCCCCCGTCCCGAGAGTATAGCAATCAGCCCCAGCATTTT.

The chain combines TRBV19 with TRBJ1-1; 12 bases match TRBD1. V lost 6 bases, J lost 1 base, and 3 bases stayed unmatched. Per germline, CDR1 LNHDA and CDR2 SQIVND (reference sequence). The CDR3 spans 15 residues. DNA for the CDR3: TGTGCCAGTAGCGGGGACAGGGGGCAGAACACTGAAGCTTTCTTT. Translation: CASSGDRGQNTEAFF.

The chain carries TRBV19 and TRBJ1-2, with D perhaps TRBD1 (6 bases). The V end lost 1 base, the J end lost 5 bases, and 23 bases lay between the germline ends. CDR3 length: 18 amino acids. In germline, CDR1 is LNHDA, CDR2 SQIVND (reference sequence). CDR3 residues: CASSIAAQGTSSRYGYTF. The DNA of the CDR3 is TGTGCCAGTAGTATAGCTGCACAGGGAACATCTTCGCGGTATGGCTACACCTTC.

This rearrangement joins TRBV7-8 to TRBJ2-1; TRBD2 matches at 8 bases. Germline CDR1 is SGHVS and CDR2 is FQNEAQ. V lost 6 bases to trimming and J lost 8 bases; unmatched junction nucleotides: 9. The CDR3 has 14 residues. The CDR3, as DNA: TGTGCCAGCAGTTACGGACTAGCATCGGATGAGCAGTTCTTC. This gives the protein CASSYGLASDEQFF.

This chain connects TRBV6-5 to TRBJ1-1; D ambiguous. Germline V CDR1 and CDR2: MNHEY, SVGAGI. CDR3 length: 13 residues. Trimming took off 5 bases at V and 1 base at J, with 8 bases between the two ends. The CDR3 sequence is CASSRGANTEAFF. In nucleotides, the CDR3 is TGTGCCAGCAGTCGGGGAGCGAACACTGAAGCTTTCTTT.

V gene TRBV5-5 combines with J gene TRBJ1-4; D perhaps matches TRBD1 (6 bases). Trimming pared 2 bases from V and 6 bases from J, leaving 8 bases between. There are 13 residues in the CDR3. Per germline, CDR1 SGHKS and CDR2 YYEKEE (reference sequence). The CDR3 sequence: CASSLGGYEKLFF. The CDR3 DNA follows: TGTGCCAGCAGCTTAGGGGGTTATGAAAAACTGTTTTTT.

The J gene is TRBJ2-2, the V gene TRBV9; D possibly corresponds to TRBD2 (6 bases). Trimming removed 2 bases from V and 3 bases from J, with 8 bases in between. The CDR3 contains 14 residues. Germline V gene lookup returns CDR1 SGDLS and CDR2 YYNGEE. Here the CDR3 reads CASSVGGYTGELFF. The CDR3 DNA is TGTGCCAGCAGCGTGGGGGGATACACCGGGGAGCTGTTTTTT.

V and J are TRBV14 and TRBJ1-2, with 8 bases aligning to TRBD1. CDR1 and CDR2 from the germline V gene are SGHDN and FVKESK. This CDR3 has 15 residues. J gave up 6 bases and V 1 base, and 7 bases lay outside the gene matches. The CDR3 DNA reads as TGTGCCAGCAGCCAAGGGGATACAGGGGGGCATGGCTACACCTTC. Its protein product is CASSQGDTGGHGYTF.

This chain joins TRBV13 and TRBJ1-6, with 7 bases that match TRBD1. V lost 4 bases, J lost 9 bases, and 0 bases stayed unmatched. The germline CDR1 and CDR2 sequences are PRHDT and FYEKMQ (reference sequence). The CDR3 sequence is 12 residues long. This CDR3 is CASSYRGSPLHF. The CDR3 DNA reads as TGTGCCAGCAGCTACAGGGGTTCACCCCTCCACTTT.

The chain employs TRBV3-1 (or the pseudogene TRBV3-2) and TRBJ1-4; D unclear. Germline V gene data show CDR1 as LGHDT and CDR2 as YNNKEL (reference sequence). The CDR3 consists of 11 residues. V lost 4 bases to trimming and J lost 14 bases, with 11 bases between them. The CDR3: CASSLPGRLFF. The CDR3 DNA reads TGTGCCAGCAGCCTACCAGGAAGGCTGTTTTTT.

The chain employs TRBV7-2 and TRBJ2-7; a possible D gene is TRBD1 (5 bases). Trimming left V 4 bases short and J 4 bases short, with 11 bases between. Germline CDR1 reads SGHTA; CDR2 reads FQGNSA. This CDR3 spans 13 amino acids. CDR3 protein: CASSYTGRYEQYF. The CDR3 nucleotides are TGTGCCAGCAGCTATACAGGTCGGTACGAGCAGTACTTC.

V usage is TRBV7-9 and J usage is TRBJ2-6, with a tentative D call TRBD2 (6 bases). Germline loops: CDR1 SEHNR, CDR2 FQNEAQ (reference sequence). Trimming took off 3 bases at V and 2 bases at J, with 8 bases between the two ends. The length of the CDR3 is 15 residues. CDR3 sequence (DNA): TGTGCCAGCAGCTTTTGGGGGGCTGGGGCCAACGTCCTGACTTTC. Its protein product is CASSFWGAGANVLTF. Based on the CDR3 plus reference TRBV7-9 and TRBJ2-6, the full variable domain is DTGVSQNPRHKITKRGQNVTFRCDPISEHNRLYWYRQTLGQGPEFLTYFQNEAQLEKSRLLSDRFSAERPKGSFSTLEIQRTEQGDSAMYLCASSFWGAGANVLTFGAGSRLTVL.

This clone showed up just a few times. The germline gene is not matched at one end of the junction; a read error may be the cause. This sequence joins TRBV5-1 and TRBJ2-7; no reliable D call. There are 13 residues in the CDR3. CDR1 SGHRS and CDR2 YFSETQ come from the germline V gene. CDR3 sequence: CASSLFVSFEQYF. CDR3 DNA: TGCGCCAGCAGCTTGTTCGTTTCCTTCGAGCAGTACTTC.

This sequence joins TRBV7-8 and TRBJ1-6, with a weak D call TRBD1 (6 bases). Germline values: CDR1 SGHVS, CDR2 FQNEAQ. Trimming stripped 2 bases from V and 0 bases from J, with 14 bases between. CDR3 length equals 18 residues. This chain's CDR3 is CASSLKQGLSSYNSPLHF. The CDR3 nucleotides read TGTGCCAGCAGCTTAAAACAGGGATTGAGCTCCTATAATTCACCCCTCCACTTT.

For this clone: One junction end disagrees with the germline gene, perhaps due to a read error. The J gene is TRBJ2-3, the V gene TRBV6-5, with D possibly being TRBD2 (5 bases). Germline CDR1 and CDR2: MNHEY and SVGAGI. The CDR3 has 13 residues. CDR3 nucleotides: TGTGCCAGCAGGGAGGAAGGTCGGAGTTTCTTATCTTTT. Amino acid sequence: CASREEGRSFLSF.

This CDR3 reads CAISASKQLTNEKLFF. Written as DNA, the CDR3 is TGTGCCATCAGTGCCTCCAAACAGCTAACTAATGAAAAACTGTTTTTT. The rearrangement joins TRBV10-3 to TRBJ1-4, with D unclear. This CDR3 comprises 16 residues. Germline CDR1 reads ENHRY; CDR2 reads SYGVKD. V shed 4 bases and J shed 1 base, with 13 bases lying between them.

The chain employs TRBV5-4 and TRBJ1-1; the D is unclear. The CDR3 spans 17 residues. The ends were cut back, 2 bases at V and 3 bases at J, with 20 bases in the middle. The germline CDR1 and CDR2 sequences are SGHNT and YYREEE (reference sequence). The CDR3 nucleotides read TGTGCCAGCAGCTTTCTTATGACGCAGCGCGCGTACACTGAAGCTTTCTTT. Encoded protein: CASSFLMTQRAYTEAFF.

The chain links TRBV5-1 to TRBJ2-2, with D perhaps matching TRBD2 (6 bases). This CDR3 comprises 15 residues. The V gene lost 4 bases and the J gene lost 1 base, with 11 bases spanning the gap. Germline CDR1 is SGHRS and CDR2 is YFSETQ. DNA of the CDR3: TGCGCCAGCAGCATAGGGACTGGGAACACCGGGGAGCTGTTTTTT. This translates into CASSIGTGNTGELFF. Looking up the rest from reference TRBV5-1 and TRBJ2-2 gives the full variable domain: KAGVTQTPRYLIKTRGQQVTLSCSPISGHRSVSWYQQTPGQGLQFLFEYFSETQRNKGNFPGRFSGRQFSNSRSEMNVSTLELGDSALYLCASSIGTGNTGELFFGEGSRLTVL.

The chain recombines TRBV7-2 with TRBJ1-3, with D unresolved. The CDR3 sequence is 16 residues long. Looked up from germline, CDR1 is SGHTA and CDR2 is FQGNSA. Trimming removed 5 bases at V and 4 bases at J, with 18 bases between. The CDR3 protein is CASSRQVILGGNTIYF. The CDR3, as DNA: TGTGCCAGCAGCCGTCAGGTTATTTTAGGAGGAAACACCATATATTTT.

The V call is TRBV4-1, the J call TRBJ1-6; D uncertain. Trimming took off 0 bases at V and 8 bases at J, with 5 bases between the two ends. From germline, CDR1 is MGHRA and CDR2 YSYEKL. This CDR3 comprises 13 residues. Here the CDR3 DNA reads TGCGCCAGCAGCCAAGATATCGATTCACCCCTCCACTTT. Translation: CASSQDIDSPLHF.

This rearrangement joins TRBV25-1 to TRBJ2-7; 7 bases fit TRBD1. The germline V gene has CDR1 MGHDK and CDR2 SYGVNS. The CDR3 has 14 residues. The J segment lost 5 bases and the V segment lost 3 bases, leaving 7 bases of the junction unmatched. CDR3 sequence (DNA): TGTGCCAGCAGTGACTACAGGGGCTCGAACGAGCAGTACTTC. Translation: CASSDYRGSNEQYF.

J is TRBJ2-5 and V is TRBV12-3 or TRBV12-4, with D possibly TRBD1 on 5 matching bases. The CDR3 has 12 amino acids. V lost 6 bases to trimming and J lost 7 bases, with 12 bases between them. For the CDR3, the DNA is TGTGCCAGCAGGCTGCAGGGTTGGACCCAGTACTTC. The encoded protein is CASRLQGWTQYF.

The chain links TRBV6-6 to TRBJ2-3; 8 bases fit TRBD2. The CDR3 spans 16 residues. The germline CDR1 and CDR2 sequences are MNHNY and SVGAGI (reference sequence). The V gene end was trimmed by 6 bases and the J gene end by 0 bases; junction bases not matched to a gene: 8. CDR3 protein: CASSLTGGASTDTQYF. The CDR3 bases are TGTGCCAGCAGCCTCACCGGGGGGGCTAGCACAGATACGCAGTATTTT.

The rearrangement links TRBV5-1 to TRBJ2-6, with 9 positions matching TRBD1. The junction had 8 bases not matched to a gene; V was cut back by 4 bases and J by 0 bases. This CDR3 is built from 18 residues. Per the germline V gene, CDR1 is SGHRS and CDR2 is YFSETQ. The CDR3 here is CASSTLQGASSGANVLTF. The CDR3 DNA reads as TGCGCCAGCAGCACCCTACAGGGGGCCTCCTCTGGGGCCAACGTCCTGACTTTC.